A selection of T cell receptor beta chains follows, all from one sample in a study of memory CD4+ T cells and cytomegalovirus serostatus. The repertoire was sequenced with immunoSEQ multiplex PCR; TCRdb's copy has only in-frame clones and lacks some. The sample includes approximately 44,000 clones, around 80% seen only once; the top ten take about 1.9%. Specimen: memory CD4+ T cells from blood. The source is an adult in good health and CMV-seronegative. The CDR3 runs from the conserved cysteine through the conserved F or W. Fields, in order: V gene, D gene, clone size, CDR3 length, J gene, CDR3 DNA, CDR3 protein. A D gene is named only where the DNA matches it firmly. Clone size appears in some rows only: once, few, many, or a class for an expanded clone.

V gene: TRBV6-5; D gene: TRBD1; clone size: NA; CDR3 length: 14; J gene: TRBJ1-6; CDR3 DNA: TGTGCCAGCAGTTATTTACAGGGGAATTCACCCCTCCACTTT; CDR3 protein: CASSYLQGNSPLHF
V gene: TRBV27; D gene: NA; clone size: once; CDR3 length: 13; J gene: TRBJ2-7; CDR3 DNA: TGTGCCAGCAGTTTTTCAGGGGAGGGCGAGCAGTACTTC; CDR3 protein: CASSFSGEGEQYF
V gene: TRBV5-5; D gene: NA; clone size: NA; CDR3 length: 14; J gene: TRBJ2-7; CDR3 DNA: TGTGCCAGCAGTTCACTCGGGCAGGGTTCCGAGCAGTACTTC; CDR3 protein: CASSSLGQGSEQYF
V gene: TRBV7-2; D gene: NA; clone size: NA; CDR3 length: 15; J gene: TRBJ1-1; CDR3 DNA: TGTGCCAGCAGCTTTTTGGACAGTGTGAACACTGAAGCTTTCTTT; CDR3 protein: CASSFLDSVNTEAFF
V gene: TRBV2; D gene: NA; clone size: NA; CDR3 length: 14; J gene: TRBJ1-5; CDR3 DNA: TGTGCCAGCAGGGACGTTTATAGCAATCAGCCCCAGCATTTT; CDR3 protein: CASRDVYSNQPQHF
V gene: TRBV2; D gene: NA; clone size: NA; CDR3 length: 11; J gene: TRBJ1-1; CDR3 DNA: TGTGCCAGCAGTGCACGCACTGAAGCTTTCTTT; CDR3 protein: CASSARTEAFF
V gene: TRBV25-1; D gene: NA; clone size: NA; CDR3 length: 14; J gene: TRBJ2-2; CDR3 DNA: TGTGCCAGCAGACCCCCAGTGAACACCGGGGAGCTGTTTTTT; CDR3 protein: CASRPPVNTGELFF
V gene: TRBV6-1; D gene: NA; clone size: NA; CDR3 length: 17; J gene: TRBJ1-1; CDR3 DNA: TGTGCCAGCAGTGAACGTCTCCTAGGGGGGGTTAGCACTGAAGCTTTCTTT; CDR3 protein: CASSERLLGGVSTEAFF
V gene: TRBV28; D gene: NA; clone size: once; CDR3 length: 12; J gene: TRBJ2-7; CDR3 DNA: TGTGCCAGCAGTTACAGCTCCTACGAGCAGTACTTC; CDR3 protein: CASSYSSYEQYF
V gene: TRBV2; D gene: NA; clone size: NA; CDR3 length: 11; J gene: TRBJ1-1; CDR3 DNA: TGTGCCAGCAGTGAAGCCCGGGAAGCTTTCTTT; CDR3 protein: CASSEAREAFF
V gene: TRBV9; D gene: NA; clone size: NA; CDR3 length: 14; J gene: TRBJ1-2; CDR3 DNA: TGTGCCAGCAGCGCCACTAGTGATAACTATGGCTACACCTTC; CDR3 protein: CASSATSDNYGYTF
V gene: TRBV4-1; D gene: TRBD1; clone size: few; CDR3 length: 14; J gene: TRBJ1-2; CDR3 DNA: TGCGCCAGCAGCAGGGACAGGGAAAACTATGGCTACACCTTC; CDR3 protein: CASSRDRENYGYTF
V gene: TRBV13; D gene: TRBD1; clone size: NA; CDR3 length: 15; J gene: TRBJ1-1; CDR3 DNA: TGTGCCAGCAGCTGGACAGGGACCGCGAACACTGAAGCTTTCTTT; CDR3 protein: CASSWTGTANTEAFF
V gene: TRBV7-9; D gene: NA; clone size: NA; CDR3 length: 19; J gene: TRBJ2-2; CDR3 DNA: TGTGCCAGCAGCTTGTCAAGAGGGACTCGGCGTTCGAACACCGGGGAGCTGTTTTTT; CDR3 protein: CASSLSRGTRRSNTGELFF
V gene: TRBV7-9; D gene: NA; clone size: NA; CDR3 length: 15; J gene: TRBJ2-1; CDR3 DNA: TGTGCCAGCAGCTCGTACAGTGACTCCTACAATGAGCAGTTCTTC; CDR3 protein: CASSSYSDSYNEQFF
V gene: TRBV6-1; D gene: NA; clone size: NA; CDR3 length: 14; J gene: TRBJ2-7; CDR3 DNA: TGTGCCAGCAGTGAGGGGGCCACCCTCTACGAGCAGTACTTC; CDR3 protein: CASSEGATLYEQYF
V gene: TRBV5-4; D gene: NA; clone size: NA; CDR3 length: 13; J gene: TRBJ2-5; CDR3 DNA: TGTGCCAGCAGTATGGGTCCGCAAGAGACCCAGTACTTC; CDR3 protein: CASSMGPQETQYF
V gene: TRBV6-1; D gene: TRBD2; clone size: NA; CDR3 length: 15; J gene: TRBJ2-1; CDR3 DNA: TGTGCCAGCTCAGGAGGGCTAGCGGGGGACAATGAGCAGTTCTTC; CDR3 protein: CASSGGLAGDNEQFF
V gene: TRBV7-9; D gene: NA; clone size: few; CDR3 length: 14; J gene: TRBJ1-1; CDR3 DNA: TGTGCCAGCACCCCCTTAGGTATGACGACTGAAGCTTTCTTT; CDR3 protein: CASTPLGMTTEAFF
V gene: TRBV7-9; D gene: NA; clone size: once; CDR3 length: 14; J gene: TRBJ2-2; CDR3 DNA: TGTGCCAGCAGCTTAGGCTCTTACACCGGGGAGCTGTTTTTT; CDR3 protein: CASSLGSYTGELFF
V gene: TRBV30; D gene: TRBD1; clone size: NA; CDR3 length: 15; J gene: TRBJ2-7; CDR3 DNA: TGTGCCTGGAGGACCGGGACAGGGGGCCGGTACGAGCAGTACTTC; CDR3 protein: CAWRTGTGGRYEQYF
V gene: TRBV5-1; D gene: TRBD1; clone size: few; CDR3 length: 14; J gene: TRBJ1-6; CDR3 DNA: TGCGCCAGCAGCTTGAGGCAGGGGGACTCACCCCTCCACTTT; CDR3 protein: CASSLRQGDSPLHF
V gene: TRBV6-6; D gene: NA; clone size: NA; CDR3 length: 14; J gene: TRBJ2-7; CDR3 DNA: TGTGCCAGCAGTTATAATAGGCCCCCCTACGAGCAGTACTTC; CDR3 protein: CASSYNRPPYEQYF
V gene: TRBV6-6; D gene: TRBD1; clone size: once; CDR3 length: 11; J gene: TRBJ2-5; CDR3 DNA: TGTGCCAGCCACAGGGGTCAGACCCAGTACTTC; CDR3 protein: CASHRGQTQYF
V gene: TRBV28; D gene: NA; clone size: NA; CDR3 length: 15; J gene: TRBJ2-3; CDR3 DNA: TGTGCCAGCAGTTTCAGAGGCGCCGGCACAGATACGCAGTATTTT; CDR3 protein: CASSFRGAGTDTQYF
V gene: TRBV10-2; D gene: NA; clone size: NA; CDR3 length: 14; J gene: TRBJ2-2; CDR3 DNA: TGCGCCAGCACACGACAGAAAAACACCGGGGAGCTGTTTTTT; CDR3 protein: CASTRQKNTGELFF
V gene: TRBV6-1; D gene: NA; clone size: NA; CDR3 length: 16; J gene: TRBJ1-6; CDR3 DNA: TGTGCCAGCAGTGCACTCCAGGGGTCCTATAATTCACCCCTCCACTTT; CDR3 protein: CASSALQGSYNSPLHF
V gene: TRBV7-2; D gene: TRBD1; clone size: NA; CDR3 length: 15; J gene: TRBJ1-3; CDR3 DNA: TGTGCCAGCAGCTTTGACAGGGGGTCTGGAAACACCATATATTTT; CDR3 protein: CASSFDRGSGNTIYF
V gene: TRBV9; D gene: NA; clone size: NA; CDR3 length: 14; J gene: TRBJ1-1; CDR3 DNA: TGTGCCAGCAGCGCTCAGACAGCAAACACTGAAGCTTTCTTT; CDR3 protein: CASSAQTANTEAFF
V gene: TRBV7-2; D gene: NA; clone size: NA; CDR3 length: 15; J gene: TRBJ2-5; CDR3 DNA: TGTGCCAGCAGCTTTGGTCAGACAGGTATAGAGACCCAGTACTTC; CDR3 protein: CASSFGQTGIETQYF
V gene: TRBV5-6; D gene: TRBD2; clone size: NA; CDR3 length: 16; J gene: TRBJ2-7; CDR3 DNA: TGTGCCAGCAGCTTGGATTCTTGGGCGGGGGGTTACGAGCAGTACTTC; CDR3 protein: CASSLDSWAGGYEQYF
V gene: TRBV5-6; D gene: NA; clone size: NA; CDR3 length: 11; J gene: TRBJ2-5; CDR3 DNA: TGTGCCAGCAGCCTAAGGGAGACCCAGTACTTC; CDR3 protein: CASSLRETQYF
V gene: TRBV5-6; D gene: NA; clone size: NA; CDR3 length: 15; J gene: TRBJ2-2; CDR3 DNA: TGTGCCAGCAGCTTTTATACAGGGAACACCGGGGAGCTGTTTTTT; CDR3 protein: CASSFYTGNTGELFF
V gene: TRBV9; D gene: TRBD2; clone size: NA; CDR3 length: 15; J gene: TRBJ2-5; CDR3 DNA: TGTGCCAGCAGCGTAGGTGGGACTAACCAAGAGACCCAGTACTTC; CDR3 protein: CASSVGGTNQETQYF
V gene: TRBV19; D gene: TRBD1; clone size: NA; CDR3 length: 14; J gene: TRBJ1-5; CDR3 DNA: TGTGCCAGTAGAACAGGGGACCCTTGGGAGCCCCAGCATTTT; CDR3 protein: CASRTGDPWEPQHF
V gene: TRBV5-1; D gene: TRBD1; clone size: few; CDR3 length: 16; J gene: TRBJ2-2; CDR3 DNA: TGCGCCAGCAGCGCCTACAGGGGAACCAACACCGGGGAGCTGTTTTTT; CDR3 protein: CASSAYRGTNTGELFF
V gene: TRBV4-1; D gene: TRBD1; clone size: NA; CDR3 length: 18; J gene: TRBJ1-5; CDR3 DNA: TGCGCCAGCAGCCGAACCGCAACCGGGACAGGGCGTAGTCAGCCCCAGCATTTT; CDR3 protein: CASSRTATGTGRSQPQHF
V gene: TRBV30; D gene: NA; clone size: NA; CDR3 length: 14; J gene: TRBJ1-1; CDR3 DNA: TGTGCCTGGAACCCGGGGAGGCCGAACACTGAAGCTTTCTTT; CDR3 protein: CAWNPGRPNTEAFF
V gene: TRBV7-3; D gene: NA; clone size: NA; CDR3 length: 16; J gene: TRBJ2-3; CDR3 DNA: TGTGCCAGCAGCTCGTACAGGGAACCCCCCCCAGATACGCAGTATTTT; CDR3 protein: CASSSYREPPPDTQYF
V gene: TRBV4-1; D gene: TRBD1; clone size: few; CDR3 length: 15; J gene: TRBJ2-1; CDR3 DNA: TGCGCCAGCAGCCGGGGACAGGGGGCTTGGAATGAGCAGTTCTTC; CDR3 protein: CASSRGQGAWNEQFF